Listed here are 28 T cell receptor beta chains from one sample, sequenced in a study of shared clonotypes between healthy human individuals. The method was immunoSEQ multiplex PCR; TCRdb's version includes in-frame clones alone and lacks a portion of them. The sample holds some 2,500,000 clones, roughly 93% seen once. Sequencing was done on a sample of naive CD4+ T cells from PBMCs. Subset denoted: CD45RA+ positively selected. These receptors all come from a man aged 18 to 29 in good health. Some clones in this sample may be carry-over from other donors' samples.

This rearrangement joins TRBV30 to TRBJ2-7, with D tentatively TRBD2 (5 bases). CDR3 length: 12 residues. Germline CDR1 is GTSNPN and CDR2 is SVGIG (reference sequence). V was cut by 4 bases and J by 5 bases, with 12 bases left in between. The CDR3 protein is CAWTSLAHEQYF. In DNA form, the CDR3 reads TGTGCCTGGACTTCCCTAGCTCACGAGCAGTACTTC.

The chain employs TRBV5-6 and TRBJ2-7; D might be TRBD1 or TRBD2, each matching 6 bases. Germline V gene sequence: CDR1 SGHDT, CDR2 YYEEEE. Trimming left V 0 bases short and J 6 bases short, with 19 bases between. The CDR3 covers 16 residues. The CDR3 region is CASSLVGAIGRGEQYF. In nucleotides, the CDR3 is TGTGCCAGCAGCTTGGTGGGGGCGATAGGGCGGGGCGAGCAGTACTTC.

The chain recombines TRBV7-3 with TRBJ2-2; D possibly matches TRBD1 or TRBD2 (6 bases each). CDR1 is SGHTA and CDR2 is FQGTGA in the germline V gene. This CDR3 spans 16 amino acids. Trimming stripped 6 bases from V and 2 bases from J, with 16 bases between. The CDR3: CASRDGGTPNTGELFF. The CDR3 DNA reads as TGTGCCAGCAGAGATGGCGGGACACCCAACACCGGGGAGCTGTTTTTT.

The genes are TRBV5-1 and TRBJ2-1; 7 nucleotides agree with TRBD1. This CDR3 region has 14 residues. Germline lookup yields CDR1 SGHRS and CDR2 YFSETQ. The V and J ends lost 1 base and 8 bases, in that order; junction bases with no gene match: 6. The CDR3: CASSLFGTDDEQFF. The CDR3 DNA is TGCGCCAGCAGCTTGTTCGGGACAGATGATGAGCAGTTCTTC. The variable domain in full, with the rest retrieved from reference TRBV5-1 and TRBJ2-1, is KAGVTQTPRYLIKTRGQQVTLSCSPISGHRSVSWYQQTPGQGLQFLFEYFSETQRNKGNFPGRFSGRQFSNSRSEMNVSTLELGDSALYLCASSLFGTDDEQFFGPGTRLTVL.

The gene calls are TRBV6-1 and TRBJ2-5; a possible D gene is TRBD1 (5 bases). The CDR3 contains 14 residues. CDR1 and CDR2 (germline): MNHNS, SASEGT. The ends were cut back, 3 bases at V and 2 bases at J, with 10 bases in the middle. The CDR3 DNA is TGTGCCAGCAGTGAGGGGCGGTGGCAAGAGACCCAGTACTTC. Translation: CASSEGRWQETQYF.

The chain carries TRBV18 and TRBJ1-1; 9 nucleotides match TRBD1. Germline V gives CDR1 KGHSH, CDR2 LQKENI. With V trimmed by 5 bases and J by 2 bases, 3 bases remained unmatched. The CDR3 loop spans 14 amino acids. CDR3 sequence (DNA): TGTGCCAGCTCATCGACAGGGGGAAACACTGAAGCTTTCTTT. This codes for CASSSTGGNTEAFF.

CDR3 sequence (DNA): TGCGCCAGCAGCCCGGTTGGGGGCGAAAAACTGTTTTTT. It codes for CASSPVGGEKLFF. This chain connects TRBV5-1 to TRBJ1-4, with D maybe TRBD1 (6 bases). Germline values: CDR1 SGHRS, CDR2 YFSETQ. Trimming removed 4 bases from V and 8 bases from J, with 12 bases in between. The CDR3 totals 13 residues.

The chain carries TRBV5-1 and TRBJ1-4; 10 bases fit TRBD1. This CDR3 is 14 amino acids long. From germline, CDR1 is SGHRS and CDR2 YFSETQ. V dropped 4 bases and J dropped 7; count of bases not matched to a gene: 4. CDR3 nucleotides: TGCGCCAGCAGCATTGGGACAGGGGTTGAAAAACTGTTTTTT. This gives the protein CASSIGTGVEKLFF.

The CDR3 loop reads CASRLPGSYEQYF. The DNA of the CDR3 is TGTGCCAGCAGACTTCCGGGATCCTACGAGCAGTACTTC. The rearrangement uses TRBV6-5 and TRBJ2-7, with D possibly TRBD2 on 5 matching bases. Trimming left V 6 bases short and J 1 base short, with 10 bases between. The V gene's germline CDR1 is MNHEY and CDR2 SVGAGI. This CDR3 is 13 amino acids long.

The gene calls are TRBV4-1 and TRBJ2-5; the D gene could be TRBD1 or TRBD2 (5 bases each). The CDR3 is 17 residues long. The V and J ends lost 3 bases and 2 bases respectively, with 19 bases between them. Germline values: CDR1 MGHRA, CDR2 YSYEKL. The CDR3 region has the DNA TGCGCCAGCAGCCAGCAGAGGGGCGGAGGTACACAAGAGACCCAGTACTTC. Its protein is CASSQQRGGGTQETQYF.

The chain recombines TRBV6-5 with TRBJ2-1; no clear D. The CDR3 is 13 residues long. The ends were cut back, 3 bases at V and 8 bases at J, with 11 bases in the middle. Germline V CDR1 and CDR2: MNHEY, SVGAGI. CDR3 in DNA: TGTGCCAGCAGTTATTCTAGGTGGGATGAGCAGTTCTTC. It translates to CASSYSRWDEQFF.

The chain carries TRBV11-2 and TRBJ1-2; 7 bases map to TRBD1. The CDR3 is made up of 14 amino acids. Per germline, CDR1 SGHAT and CDR2 FQNNGV. The junction had 7 bases not matched to a gene; V was cut back by 5 bases and J by 4 bases. In nucleotides, the CDR3 is TGTGCCAGCAGCGGACGGGACAGAGTCTATGGCTACACCTTC. Protein sequence: CASSGRDRVYGYTF.

This rearrangement joins TRBV5-8 to TRBJ1-1, with TRBD1 as a possible D gene (6 bases). The CDR3 has 14 amino acids. CDR1 SGHTS and CDR2 YDEGEE come from the germline V gene. V was shortened by 1 base and J by 7 bases, with 14 bases between the two germline ends. The CDR3 loop reads CASSLRGGWGEAFF. In DNA, the CDR3 is TGTGCCAGCAGCTTGCGAGGGGGTTGGGGTGAAGCTTTCTTT. The variable domain in full, with the rest retrieved from reference TRBV5-8 and TRBJ1-1, is EAGVTQSPTHLIKTRGQQATLRCSPISGHTSVYWYQQALGLGLQFLLWYDEGEERNRGNFPPRFSGRQFPNYSSELNVNALELEDSALYLCASSLRGGWGEAFFGQGTRLTVV.

Comment on this clone: Other DNA sequences in this sample translate to the same CDR3. This rearrangement joins TRBV5-4 to TRBJ1-3, with D possibly TRBD1 on 5 matching bases. CDR3 size: 14 residues. V shed 4 bases and J shed 2 bases, with 10 bases lying between them. Germline V gene sequence: CDR1 SGHNT, CDR2 YYREEE (reference sequence). The CDR3 sequence: CASSQGTAGNTIYF. The CDR3 region has the DNA TGTGCCAGCAGCCAAGGGACTGCTGGAAACACCATATATTTT.

The chain recombines TRBV28 with TRBJ2-5, with 7 bases fitting TRBD1. This CDR3 is built from 14 residues. J lost 5 bases, V lost 7 bases, and 10 bases had no gene match. The germline V gene encodes CDR1 MDHEN and CDR2 SYDVKM. This chain's CDR3 is CASTTQGREETQYF. DNA for the CDR3: TGTGCCAGCACCACACAGGGGCGAGAGGAGACCCAGTACTTC.

This clone was seen a single time. The chain has TRBV21-1 and TRBJ1-5; whether TRBD1, the table's D call, matches the DNA was not checked. TRBV21-1 is recorded as a pseudogene. The CDR3 is made up of 16 amino acids. The CDR3 region is CASSTGGNRGNQPQHF. The CDR3 bases are TGTGCCAGCAGCACAGGAGGTAACAGGGGGAACCAGCCCCAGCATTTT.

The chain recombines TRBV6-1 with TRBJ1-2; D might be TRBD1 (5 bases). The CDR3 runs to 14 residues. Germline V gene lookup returns CDR1 MNHNS and CDR2 SASEGT. V lost 4 bases and J 2 bases, leaving 11 bases between the germline ends. CDR3 sequence reads: CASSARGLNYGYTF. The CDR3 nucleotides read TGTGCCAGCAGTGCAAGGGGTCTAAACTATGGCTACACCTTC.

The chain has TRBV7-2 and TRBJ2-3; D gene unclear. The germline V and J ends were trimmed by 5 bases and 2 bases, with 14 bases remaining between them. The germline gives CDR1 SGHTA, CDR2 FQGNSA. The CDR3 covers 15 residues. This CDR3 is CASSRGPTNTDTQYF. The CDR3, as DNA: TGTGCCAGCAGCCGCGGCCCAACAAACACAGATACGCAGTATTTT.

The V and J genes are TRBV5-5 and TRBJ1-4; D gene uncertain. This CDR3 has 14 amino acids. Germline CDR1 SGHKS, CDR2 YYEKEE (reference sequence). V was trimmed by 3 bases and J by 8 bases, leaving 14 bases between them. The CDR3 sequence: CASSSDPGREKLFF. CDR3 DNA sequence: TGTGCCAGCAGCTCGGACCCGGGCCGGGAAAAACTGTTTTTT.

About this clone: Other DNA sequences from this sample encode an identical CDR3 as well. V and J are TRBV7-9 and TRBJ2-1; D not certain. V was trimmed by 4 bases and J by 8 bases, leaving 6 bases between them. The CDR3 has 11 residues. Germline-derived CDR1 and CDR2 are SEHNR and FQNEAQ (reference sequence). In DNA form, the CDR3 reads TGTGCCAGCAGCTCCTCGGATGAGCAGTTCTTC. Protein product: CASSSSDEQFF.

This clone is a singleton in its sample. The gene calls are TRBV28 and TRBJ2-7; possible D gene TRBD2, 5 bases. The V gene's germline CDR1 is MDHEN and CDR2 SYDVKM. The V gene lost 5 bases and the J gene lost 8 bases, with 13 bases spanning the gap. The CDR3 loop spans 12 amino acids. The CDR3 sequence is CASSLTTVQQYF. CDR3 sequence (DNA): TGTGCCAGCAGTCTGACTACAGTACAGCAGTACTTC.

The V and J genes are TRBV15 and TRBJ1-5; D remains ambiguous. The CDR3 totals 15 residues. V lost 0 bases, J lost 0 bases, and 6 bases lay in between. Germline V gene lookup returns CDR1 LNHNV and CDR2 YYDKDF (reference sequence). The CDR3 bases are TGTGCCACCAGCAGAGACGTCGTTAGCAATCAGCCCCAGCATTTT. Its protein product is CATSRDVVSNQPQHF.

V gene TRBV6-1 combines with J gene TRBJ2-1; D gene unclear. Deletions cut 2 bases from V and 8 bases from J, with 10 bases between. The germline gives CDR1 MNHNS, CDR2 SASEGT. The CDR3 runs to 13 residues. CDR3 DNA: TGTGCCAGCAGTGAAAAATCTGCCGATGAGCAGTTCTTC. The encoded protein is CASSEKSADEQFF.

The chain combines TRBV27 with TRBJ1-5; D ambiguous. CDR3 length: 15 residues. Germline V CDR1 and CDR2: MNHEY, SMNVEV (reference sequence). Trimming pared 4 bases from V and 0 bases from J, leaving 10 bases between. CDR3 DNA sequence: TGTGCCAGCAGTTATCATCATAATAGCAATCAGCCCCAGCATTTT. It yields the protein CASSYHHNSNQPQHF.

The V and J genes are TRBV5-5 and TRBJ1-1, with a possible D match to TRBD1 (5 bases). This CDR3 comprises 13 residues. Trimming removed 2 bases at V and 4 bases at J, with 9 bases between. Germline CDR1 SGHKS, CDR2 YYEKEE (reference sequence). CDR3 protein: CASSFSGLTEAFF. The CDR3 DNA is TGTGCCAGCAGCTTCTCGGGGCTCACTGAAGCTTTCTTT. The entire variable domain, with the rest obtained from reference TRBV5-5 and TRBJ1-1, is as follows: DAGVTQSPTHLIKTRGQQVTLRCSPISGHKSVSWYQQVLGQGPQFIFQYYEKEERGRGNFPDRFSARQFPNYSSELNVNALLLGDSALYLCASSFSGLTEAFFGQGTRLTVV.

This chain joins TRBV5-1 and TRBJ2-5, with 15 bases that match TRBD2. This CDR3 has 17 amino acids. The V gene's germline CDR1 is SGHRS and CDR2 YFSETQ. The V and J ends lost 4 bases and 1 base, in that order; junction bases with no gene match: 5. Written as DNA, the CDR3 is TGCGCCAGCAGCGGGACTAGCGGGAGGCCTTTCCAAGAGACCCAGTACTTC. It is translated as CASSGTSGRPFQETQYF. The full variable domain, its missing parts supplied by reference TRBV5-1 and TRBJ2-5, is KAGVTQTPRYLIKTRGQQVTLSCSPISGHRSVSWYQQTPGQGLQFLFEYFSETQRNKGNFPGRFSGRQFSNSRSEMNVSTLELGDSALYLCASSGTSGRPFQETQYFGPGTRLLVL.

The rearrangement uses TRBV10-3 and TRBJ2-3; D may be TRBD2 (6 bases). There are 14 residues in the CDR3. With 6 bases removed from V and 2 bases from J, the gap between germline ends came to 12 bases. The V gene's germline CDR1 is ENHRY and CDR2 SYGVKD. The CDR3 DNA is TGTGCCATCAGGGCCACTAGCCCCACAGATACGCAGTATTTT. Translating it yields CAIRATSPTDTQYF.

This clone was recorded once. The V and J genes are TRBV19 and TRBJ2-2, with TRBD2 as a possible D gene (6 bases). This CDR3 comprises 14 residues. Germline V gene lookup returns CDR1 LNHDA and CDR2 SQIVND (reference sequence). Trimming cost V 7 bases and J 6 bases, with 15 bases left between them. Here the CDR3 DNA reads TGTGCCAGTACGGGGGTCCGAAACGCCGGGGAGCTGTTTTTT. Protein sequence: CASTGVRNAGELFF.